This record looks at one T cell receptor beta chain sequence and its context. The record originates from a study of blood T cell repertoires in COVID-19. Background on the study: PBMCs, B-cell-depleted T cells, or T cells provided the cDNA or gDNA that made up the material.

CDR3 length equals 18 residues. V lost 0 bases and J lost 0, with 18 bases in between. Germline V CDR1 and CDR2: SGHTA, FQGNSA. Original processing notes: Estimated nucleated cell counts came from reference gene primer amplification. The protocol was immunoSEQ multiplex PCR, while the TCRdb copy is restricted to in-frame clones and leaves out a portion. D and trimming were read from the DNA, whereas the V and J calls and clone size are those reported in that table. Of roughly 100,000 clones detected, around 86% appear once; the ten largest clones hold approximately 15%. This clonotype was obtained from a woman of 80 years or more with active or convalescent COVID-19. Material: peripheral blood. The chain joins TRBV7-2 to TRBJ2-7; perhaps TRBD2 as D (6 bases). This CDR3 is CASSLALRERKSSYEQYF. The CDR3 DNA follows: TGTGCCAGCAGCTTAGCCCTCCGGGAGAGGAAGAGCTCCTACGAGCAGTACTTC.